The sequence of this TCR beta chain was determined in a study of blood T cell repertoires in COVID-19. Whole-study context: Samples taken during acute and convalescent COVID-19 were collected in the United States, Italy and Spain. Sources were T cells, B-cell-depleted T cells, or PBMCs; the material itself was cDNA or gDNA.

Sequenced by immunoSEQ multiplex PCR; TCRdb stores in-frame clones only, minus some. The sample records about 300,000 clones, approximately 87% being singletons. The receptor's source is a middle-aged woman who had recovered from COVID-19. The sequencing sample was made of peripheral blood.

The CDR3 loop is CASSLGQVPYNEQFF. CDR3 coding DNA: TGCGCCAGCAGCTTGGGGCAGGTCCCCTACAATGAGCAGTTCTTC. This chain connects TRBV5-1 to TRBJ2-1; D is unresolved. Germline CDR1 reads SGHRS; CDR2 reads YFSETQ. The length of the CDR3 is 15 residues. V lost 0 bases and J 2 bases, leaving 9 bases between the germline ends.